The clone carrying this T cell receptor (beta chain) came up many times. Its cognate antigen is unknown. Relying on iRepertoire HTBI primers and Arm-PCR of CDR3 regions, the team built TCR beta libraries. TCRdb ran MiXCR on the multiplex PCR reads and lists one entry per CDR3 protein. The sample shows around 400,000 distinct CDR3 sequences, around a sixth of them seen only once. This CDR3 contains 15 residues. Germline CDR1 and CDR2: SGHAT and FQNNGV. V was shortened by 6 bases and J by 4 bases, with 17 bases between the two germline ends. Time point of the sample: newly diagnosed GD, antithyroid drugs for less than 3 months. Extracted RNA from PBMCs served as the source of the TCR library. These data originate in a study of regulatory T cells in long-lasting Graves disease. Overall study findings and caveats: Persistent disease was associated with favored TRBV28 usage and with favored use of TRBJ1-2 and TRBJ2-5.

This receptor was obtained from a female donor with Graves disease. The rearrangement links TRBV11-2 to TRBJ2-3, with D perhaps matching TRBD2 (6 bases). The specimen was peripheral blood mononuclear cells (PBMCs), collected at new diagnosis, from a patient treated with antithyroid drugs. The CDR3 spells CASRAPGRTADTQYF. CDR3 DNA: TGTGCCAGCAGGGCACCGGGGAGGACGGCAGATACGCAGTATTTT.